The TCR beta chain under discussion was sequenced for a study of blood T cell repertoires in COVID-19. Clones were read by immunoSEQ multiplex PCR, and TCRdb kept only the in-frame ones, dropping some. This repertoire shows roughly 170,000 clones, around 85% found once; its top ten account for 1% to 1.5%. The germline gives CDR1 SNHLY, CDR2 FYNNEI. The CDR3 contains 12 residues. Between the trimmed V and J ends, which lost 9 bases and 1 base, there was a span of 9 bases. The sequence derives from a man between 60 and 75 years old who had recovered from COVID-19. The V gene is TRBV2, the J gene TRBJ1-2; weak D call: TRBD1 (6 bases). Sequencing input: peripheral blood. CDR3 in amino acids: CARGGNNYGYTF. The CDR3 DNA reads as TGTGCCAGAGGGGGTAATAACTATGGCTACACCTTC.